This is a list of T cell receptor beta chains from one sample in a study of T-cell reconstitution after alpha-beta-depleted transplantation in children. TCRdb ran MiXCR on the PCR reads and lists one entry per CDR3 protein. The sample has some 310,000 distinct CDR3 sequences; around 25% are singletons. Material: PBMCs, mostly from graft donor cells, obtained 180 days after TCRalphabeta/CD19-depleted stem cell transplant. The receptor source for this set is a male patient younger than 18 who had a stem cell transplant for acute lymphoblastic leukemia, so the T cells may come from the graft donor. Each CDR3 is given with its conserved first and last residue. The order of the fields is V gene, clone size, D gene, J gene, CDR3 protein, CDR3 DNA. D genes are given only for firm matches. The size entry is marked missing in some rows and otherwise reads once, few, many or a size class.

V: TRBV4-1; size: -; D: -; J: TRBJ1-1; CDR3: CASSRFGVREAFF; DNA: TGCGCCAGCAGCCGCTTCGGGGTTCGAGAAGCTTTCTTT
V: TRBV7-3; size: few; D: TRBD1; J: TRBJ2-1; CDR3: CASSLNRGVGYEQFF; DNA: TGTGCCAGCAGCTTAAACAGGGGGGTCGGCTATGAGCAGTTCTTC
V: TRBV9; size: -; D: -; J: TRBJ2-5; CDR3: CASSAGGYQETQYF; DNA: TGTGCCAGCAGCGCAGGGGGGTACCAAGAGACCCAGTACTTC
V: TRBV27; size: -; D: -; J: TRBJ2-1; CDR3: CASSLSEPESDEQFF; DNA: TGTGCCAGCAGTTTATCGGAACCGGAGAGCGATGAGCAGTTCTTC
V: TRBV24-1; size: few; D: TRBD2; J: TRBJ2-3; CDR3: CATSDSKGREGLKTQYF; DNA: TGTGCCACCAGTGATTCAAAAGGTCGGGAGGGCCTAAAGACGCAGTATTTT
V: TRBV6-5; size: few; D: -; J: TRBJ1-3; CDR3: CASSLDSLSGNTIYF; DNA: TGTGCCAGCAGTTTGGACAGCTTGTCGGGAAACACCATATATTTT
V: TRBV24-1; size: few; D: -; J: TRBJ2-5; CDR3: CATSDSLKETQYF; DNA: TGTGCCACCAGTGATTCCCTGAAAGAGACCCAGTACTTC
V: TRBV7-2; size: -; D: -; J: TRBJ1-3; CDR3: CASNPRGYGNTIYF; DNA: TGTGCCAGCAATCCGAGGGGTTACGGAAACACCATATATTTT
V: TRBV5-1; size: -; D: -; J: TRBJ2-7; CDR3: CASSLGLVAYEQYF; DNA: TGCGCCAGCAGCTTGGGGCTTGTTGCCTACGAGCAGTACTTC
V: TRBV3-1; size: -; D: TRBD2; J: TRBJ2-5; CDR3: CASSQIAGGPKTQYF; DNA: TGTGCCAGCAGCCAAATCGCGGGAGGGCCGAAGACCCAGTACTTC
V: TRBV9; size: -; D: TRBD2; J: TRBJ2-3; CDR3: CASSPGLAAQYF; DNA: TGTGCCAGCAGCCCAGGACTAGCGGCGCAGTATTTT
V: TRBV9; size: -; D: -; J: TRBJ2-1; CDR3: CASSSDSGFYNEQFF; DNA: TGTGCCAGCAGCTCTGACAGTGGGTTTTACAATGAGCAGTTCTTC
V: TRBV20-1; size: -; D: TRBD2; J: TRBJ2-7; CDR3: CSARWTSGLTYEQYF; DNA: TGCAGTGCTAGATGGACTAGCGGGCTTACATACGAGCAGTACTTC
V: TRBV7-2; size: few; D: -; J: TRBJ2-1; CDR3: CASSLNGLYNEQFF; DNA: TGTGCCAGCAGCTTAAACGGACTCTACAATGAGCAGTTCTTC
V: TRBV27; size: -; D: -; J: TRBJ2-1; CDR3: CASSFFMGPLKFF; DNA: TGTGCCAGCAGTTTCTTCATGGGGCCCTTAAAGTTCTTC
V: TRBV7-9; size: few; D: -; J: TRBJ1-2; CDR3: CASSFVVDYGYTF; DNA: TGTGCCAGCAGCTTCGTGGTGGACTATGGCTACACCTTC
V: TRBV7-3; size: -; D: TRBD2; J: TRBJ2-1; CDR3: CASSTKLSGGGYNEQFF; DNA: TGTGCCAGCAGCACGAAACTCAGCGGGGGGGGTTACAATGAGCAGTTCTTC
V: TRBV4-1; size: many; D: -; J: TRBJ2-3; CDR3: CASSPLPGQQRDTQYF; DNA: TGCGCCAGCAGCCCCCTTCCGGGCCAGCAAAGAGATACGCAGTATTTT
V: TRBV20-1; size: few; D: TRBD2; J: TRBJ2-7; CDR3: CSALAGGPTYEQYF; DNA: TGCAGTGCTTTAGCGGGAGGGCCGACCTACGAGCAGTACTTC
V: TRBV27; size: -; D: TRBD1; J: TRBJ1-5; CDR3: CASSPHTGGGNQPQHF; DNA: TGTGCCAGCAGCCCACATACAGGGGGCGGCAATCAGCCCCAGCATTTT
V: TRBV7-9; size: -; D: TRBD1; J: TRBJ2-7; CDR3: CASSLGHRGTGLDEQYF; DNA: TGTGCCAGCAGCTTAGGGCACAGGGGAACGGGGTTGGACGAGCAGTACTTC
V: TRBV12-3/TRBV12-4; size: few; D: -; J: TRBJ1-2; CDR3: CASSETGYRNIYGYTF; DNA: TGTGCCAGCAGTGAGACAGGTTACCGGAACATTTATGGCTACACCTTC
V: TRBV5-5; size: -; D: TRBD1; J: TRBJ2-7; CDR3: CASISGPGTVYEQYF; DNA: TGTGCCAGCATCTCCGGCCCGGGGACAGTCTACGAGCAGTACTTC
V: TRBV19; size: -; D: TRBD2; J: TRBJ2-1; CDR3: CASLTSGRGGEQFF; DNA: TGTGCCAGTCTGACTAGCGGGAGAGGTGGTGAGCAGTTCTTC